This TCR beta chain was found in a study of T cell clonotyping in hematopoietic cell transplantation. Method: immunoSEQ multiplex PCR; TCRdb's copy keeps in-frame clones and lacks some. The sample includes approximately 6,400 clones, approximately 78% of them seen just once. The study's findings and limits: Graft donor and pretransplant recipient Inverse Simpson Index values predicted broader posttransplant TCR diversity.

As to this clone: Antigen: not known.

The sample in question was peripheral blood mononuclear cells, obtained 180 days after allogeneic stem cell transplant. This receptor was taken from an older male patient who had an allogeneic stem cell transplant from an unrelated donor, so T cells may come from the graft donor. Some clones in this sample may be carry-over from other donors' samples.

CDR3 coding DNA: TGCAGCGCAGAGAGGTCAGGATCCTACGAGCAGTACTTC. This translates into CSAERSGSYEQYF. The chain couples TRBV29-1 to TRBJ2-7; D uncertain. Germline V gives CDR1 SQVTM, CDR2 ANQGSEA. Trimming took 7 bases from V and 1 from J, leaving 14 bases between them. The CDR3 length is 13 residues.